Listed below are T cell receptor beta chains from one sample, sequenced in a study of blood T cell repertoires in COVID-19. Some clones are missing from TCRdb's copy, which holds only in-frame ones; the method was immunoSEQ multiplex PCR. The sample includes 55,000 to 80,000 clones, approximately 78% seen only once; the top ten take 10% to 15%. The material sequenced was peripheral blood. The receptors come from a human donor in a cohort sampled during active COVID-19. CDR3s include the opening cysteine and the closing phenylalanine or tryptophan. D genes are given only for firm matches. Clone size, where shown, is once, few, many, or a class for clones that have expanded.

V gene: TRBV19
clone size: -
D gene: TRBD1
J gene: TRBJ1-1
CDR3 DNA: TGTGCCAGTAGTAATTCACAGGGACAGGGGATTTTGGCTGAAGCTTTCTTT
CDR3 protein: CASSNSQGQGILAEAFF

V gene: TRBV5-6
clone size: once
D gene: TRBD1
J gene: TRBJ1-5
CDR3 DNA: TGTGCCAGCAGCTGGACAGGTCCCGGGAATCAGCCCCAGCATTTT
CDR3 protein: CASSWTGPGNQPQHF

V gene: TRBV27
clone size: few
D gene: TRBD1
J gene: TRBJ1-2
CDR3 DNA: TGTGCCAGCAGTTTCTTTGACAGGGCTAACTATGGCTACACCTTC
CDR3 protein: CASSFFDRANYGYTF

V gene: TRBV6-1
clone size: once
D gene: -
J gene: TRBJ1-3
CDR3 DNA: TGTGCCAGCAGTGAGTCGCTAGGAACTACTGGAAACACCATATATTTT
CDR3 protein: CASSESLGTTGNTIYF

V gene: TRBV7-9
clone size: -
D gene: TRBD2
J gene: TRBJ2-5
CDR3 DNA: TGTGCCAGCAATCGACCGGGAGGGACCCAGTACTTC
CDR3 protein: CASNRPGGTQYF

V gene: TRBV2
clone size: once
D gene: -
J gene: TRBJ2-5
CDR3 DNA: TGTGCCAGCAGTGGCCAGGGAAAGACCCAGTACTTC
CDR3 protein: CASSGQGKTQYF

V gene: TRBV11-2
clone size: -
D gene: TRBD2
J gene: TRBJ2-3
CDR3 DNA: TGTGCCAGCAGCGTTCAGCGGGGGTACACAGATACGCAGTATTTT
CDR3 protein: CASSVQRGYTDTQYF

V gene: TRBV7-8
clone size: -
D gene: TRBD2
J gene: TRBJ2-5
CDR3 DNA: TGTGCCAGCAGCTCCCCGCGGGAGGGGGTGACCGAGACCCAGTACTTC
CDR3 protein: CASSSPREGVTETQYF

V gene: TRBV30
clone size: -
D gene: -
J gene: TRBJ1-2
CDR3 DNA: TGTGCCTGGAGTGACTACCTGGGTAGTGGCTACACCTTC
CDR3 protein: CAWSDYLGSGYTF

V gene: TRBV5-1
clone size: -
D gene: -
J gene: TRBJ2-3
CDR3 DNA: TGCGCCAGCAGCTTGTATGGCACAGATACGCAGTATTTT
CDR3 protein: CASSLYGTDTQYF

V gene: TRBV2
clone size: -
D gene: -
J gene: TRBJ1-5
CDR3 DNA: TGTGCCAGCAGTGATAGGACAGCTAGCAATCAGCCCCAGCATTTT
CDR3 protein: CASSDRTASNQPQHF

V gene: TRBV2
clone size: -
D gene: TRBD1
J gene: TRBJ2-3
CDR3 DNA: TGTGCTTCGACAGGGGGTTATTACACAGATACGCAGTATTTT
CDR3 protein: CASTGGYYTDTQYF

V gene: TRBV4-1
clone size: -
D gene: TRBD1
J gene: TRBJ2-1
CDR3 DNA: TGCGCCAGCAGCCAAGAAGGGACAGTCCCCAATGAGCAGTTCTTC
CDR3 protein: CASSQEGTVPNEQFF

V gene: TRBV18
clone size: few
D gene: -
J gene: TRBJ1-5
CDR3 DNA: TGTGCCAGCTCACCAACCGGGGCGGGGAATCAGCCCCAGCATTTT
CDR3 protein: CASSPTGAGNQPQHF

V gene: TRBV7-2
clone size: -
D gene: -
J gene: TRBJ1-6
CDR3 DNA: TGTGCCAGCAGCTTAGGCAGTTATAATTCACCCCTCCACTTT
CDR3 protein: CASSLGSYNSPLHF

V gene: TRBV23-1
clone size: few
D gene: TRBD1
J gene: TRBJ2-2
CDR3 DNA: TGCGCCAGCAGTCAATACAAGCGACAGGGGTTCGCCGGGGAGCTGTTTTTT
CDR3 protein: CASSQYKRQGFAGELFF

V gene: TRBV2
clone size: -
D gene: -
J gene: TRBJ2-5
CDR3 DNA: TGTGCCAGCAGTGTGGTTACACAAGAGACCCAGTACTTC
CDR3 protein: CASSVVTQETQYF

V gene: TRBV5-1
clone size: -
D gene: TRBD2
J gene: TRBJ2-3
CDR3 DNA: TGCGCCAGCAGTTATACGAGCGGGGGCCGCACAGATACGCAGTATTTT
CDR3 protein: CASSYTSGGRTDTQYF

V gene: TRBV4-1
clone size: -
D gene: TRBD2
J gene: TRBJ2-4
CDR3 DNA: TGCGCCAGCAGACCCGGACTAGCGGGGGGTCCCCCTCTAGCCAAAAACATTCAGTACTTC
CDR3 protein: CASRPGLAGGPPLAKNIQYF

V gene: TRBV14
clone size: -
D gene: -
J gene: TRBJ1-6
CDR3 DNA: TGTGCCAGCAGCCAAGTTCGCGGAGGAACTTATAATTCACCCCTCCACTTT
CDR3 protein: CASSQVRGGTYNSPLHF

V gene: TRBV6-5
clone size: -
D gene: TRBD1
J gene: TRBJ1-2
CDR3 DNA: TGTGCCAGCAGTAAGGGACAGGATGGCTACACCTTC
CDR3 protein: CASSKGQDGYTF

V gene: TRBV10-3
clone size: many
D gene: TRBD1
J gene: TRBJ2-7
CDR3 DNA: TGTGCCATCAGGACAGGGGGCTCTTCCTACGAGCAGTACTTC
CDR3 protein: CAIRTGGSSYEQYF

V gene: TRBV15
clone size: -
D gene: TRBD1
J gene: TRBJ2-2
CDR3 DNA: TGTGCCACCAGCAACATAATATTACAGGGGGCCGCCGGGGAGCTGTTTTTT
CDR3 protein: CATSNIILQGAAGELFF

V gene: TRBV5-5
clone size: once
D gene: TRBD2
J gene: TRBJ2-3
CDR3 DNA: TGTGCCAGCAGCAGATTTAGCGGGGGCACAGATACGCAGTATTTT
CDR3 protein: CASSRFSGGTDTQYF

V gene: TRBV15
clone size: -
D gene: -
J gene: TRBJ2-1
CDR3 DNA: TGTGCCACCAGCAGAGGCGGTAGCTCCTACAATGAGCAGTTCTTC
CDR3 protein: CATSRGGSSYNEQFF

V gene: TRBV19
clone size: -
D gene: -
J gene: TRBJ1-1
CDR3 DNA: TGCGCCAGTAGTACCTTTCGTGAGTACACTGAAGCTTTCTTT
CDR3 protein: CASSTFREYTEAFF

V gene: TRBV18
clone size: -
D gene: TRBD1
J gene: TRBJ1-4
CDR3 DNA: TGTGCCAGCTCACCAGGGACAGGGGAGGTCGCAAAACTGTTTTTT
CDR3 protein: CASSPGTGEVAKLFF

V gene: TRBV4-1
clone size: -
D gene: -
J gene: TRBJ2-3
CDR3 DNA: TGCGCCAGCAGCCAAGACGTGGGGCCCACAGATACGCAGTATTTT
CDR3 protein: CASSQDVGPTDTQYF

V gene: TRBV9
clone size: -
D gene: TRBD2
J gene: TRBJ2-5
CDR3 DNA: TGTGCCAGCAGCGCCGGACTAGCGGGAGGCCAAGAGACCCAGTACTTC
CDR3 protein: CASSAGLAGGQETQYF

V gene: TRBV4-1
clone size: few
D gene: -
J gene: TRBJ2-3
CDR3 DNA: TGCGCCAGCAGCCAAGGCTACAGGGAAATGTCAGATACGCAGTATTTT
CDR3 protein: CASSQGYREMSDTQYF

V gene: TRBV15
clone size: -
D gene: -
J gene: TRBJ1-5
CDR3 DNA: TGTGCCACCAGCGCGAAACAGGGTAATCAGCCCCAGCATTTT
CDR3 protein: CATSAKQGNQPQHF

V gene: TRBV2
clone size: -
D gene: -
J gene: TRBJ2-6
CDR3 DNA: TGTGCCACCGAAGCCGCGGGTCCTGGGGCCAACGTCCTGACTTTC
CDR3 protein: CATEAAGPGANVLTF

V gene: TRBV5-1
clone size: -
D gene: TRBD1
J gene: TRBJ2-2
CDR3 DNA: TGCGCCAGCAGCATCAAGGGGGCAGAGGCCGGGGAGCTGTTTTTT
CDR3 protein: CASSIKGAEAGELFF

V gene: TRBV12-5
clone size: few
D gene: -
J gene: TRBJ2-2
CDR3 DNA: TGTGCTAGTGGTTTGGTGGGGCCCACCGGGGAGCTGTTTTTT
CDR3 protein: CASGLVGPTGELFF

V gene: TRBV7-8
clone size: -
D gene: TRBD2
J gene: TRBJ2-5
CDR3 DNA: TGTGCCAGCAGCTTAGTGGGTAGCGGGGGTCCCCGGTACTTC
CDR3 protein: CASSLVGSGGPRYF

V gene: TRBV5-1
clone size: few
D gene: -
J gene: TRBJ1-2
CDR3 DNA: TGCGCCAGCAGCTTGGCCGGCAGGGCGTCCTCCGCAGCTAACTATGGCTACACCTTC
CDR3 protein: CASSLAGRASSAANYGYTF

V gene: TRBV5-4
clone size: -
D gene: -
J gene: TRBJ1-2
CDR3 DNA: TGTGCCAGCAGCGACCCGGGGGAGGCTCTTGGCTACACCTTC
CDR3 protein: CASSDPGEALGYTF

V gene: TRBV29-1
clone size: -
D gene: TRBD1
J gene: TRBJ2-7
CDR3 DNA: TGCAGCGTTGAAGCGGGAAACAGGGGGCATATTTACGAGCAGTACTTC
CDR3 protein: CSVEAGNRGHIYEQYF

V gene: TRBV7-8
clone size: -
D gene: -
J gene: TRBJ2-1
CDR3 DNA: TGTGCCAGCAGCCTCCTAGGTGACAATGAGCAGTTCTTC
CDR3 protein: CASSLLGDNEQFF

V gene: TRBV5-4
clone size: -
D gene: -
J gene: TRBJ1-1
CDR3 DNA: TGTGCCAGCAGCTTGGCTGGGGGGGTGAACACTGAAGCTTTCTTT
CDR3 protein: CASSLAGGVNTEAFF

V gene: TRBV5-1
clone size: -
D gene: -
J gene: TRBJ1-1
CDR3 DNA: TGCGCCAGCAGCTTGACCGGACAGATTGGAACTGAAGCTTTCTTT
CDR3 protein: CASSLTGQIGTEAFF